The present T cell receptor beta chain was sequenced within a study of tumor and adjacent non-tumor tissue in lung cancer. Study in general: The patients, 10 to 11 men and four to six women, were roughly 30 to 80 with stage I to III disease.

The library came from three nested PCR rounds adapted from ARM-PCR protocols. TCRdb reanalysed the multiplex PCR reads using MiXCR and keeps one entry per CDR3 protein. The sample shows tens of thousands of distinct CDR3 sequences, roughly two thirds of them seen only once. The germline V gene encodes CDR1 WNHNN and CDR2 SYGVQD (reference sequence). The CDR3 runs 14 residues. Germline trimming cut 10 bases from V and 6 bases from J; bases unmatched to any gene: 9. Study observations and caveats: Top 100 clones took a larger repertoire share in normal lung.

Within the sample, this clonotype is medium-sized (0.01 to 0.1%). The target antigen is unknown. This sample's RNA came from whole unsorted tissue. This non-tumor lung sample came from over 3 cm beyond the tumor edge. V is TRBV10-1 and J is TRBJ2-3, with TRBD1 matching 11 bases. This sequence was found in a woman in her thirties or forties with non-small cell lung cancer. The sequenced sample consisted of distant non-tumor lung tissue. For the CDR3, the DNA is TGCGCCACCCGGGACAGGGGGTCCAAGGATACGCAGTATTTT. Amino acid sequence: CATRDRGSKDTQYF.